These 4 T cell receptor beta chains originate from one sample sequenced in a study of siplizumab effects on memory and regulatory T cells. Clones were sequenced by immunoSEQ multiplex PCR, and TCRdb holds only the in-frame ones, with some missing. In the table there are under 130,000 clones, under 95% of which are singletons. Sequenced sample: CD4+ T cells sorted from blood. The receptor source for this set is a human donor in good health.

The chain has TRBV10-1 and TRBJ2-3, with 11 bases fitting TRBD2. The V segment lost 6 bases and the J segment 6 bases; nucleotides outside the gene matches: 8. Germline V gene sequence: CDR1 WNHNN, CDR2 SYGVQD (reference sequence). This CDR3 spans 15 amino acids. The CDR3 here is CASSRLAGSSDTQYF. For the CDR3, the DNA is TGCGCCAGCAGCCGACTAGCGGGGAGTTCCGATACGCAGTATTTT.

This chain links TRBV2 with TRBJ1-2; TRBD1 might be the D (6 bases). The V gene lost 7 bases and the J gene lost 4 bases, with 25 bases spanning the gap. The CDR3 consists of 17 residues. CDR1 is SNHLY and CDR2 is FYNNEI in the germline V gene. As DNA, the CDR3 is TGTGCCAGCACTCCAGGGGACCTGGAGCACACTCCCTATGGCTACACCTTC. This gives the protein CASTPGDLEHTPYGYTF.

The CDR3 spells CASSFNSGQPQHF. The DNA for the CDR3 is TGTGCCAGCAGCTTTAATAGTGGACAGCCCCAGCATTTT. The rearrangement uses TRBV11-2 and TRBJ1-5; D remains unclear. Trimming removed 3 bases from V and 7 bases from J, with 10 bases in between. The germline V gene encodes CDR1 SGHAT and CDR2 FQNNGV. This CDR3 is 13 amino acids long.

V usage is TRBV15 and J usage is TRBJ2-7; 10 positions match TRBD1. The V segment lost 2 bases and the J segment 5 bases; nucleotides outside the gene matches: 18. Germline V gene lookup returns CDR1 LNHNV and CDR2 YYDKDF (reference sequence). The CDR3 runs 19 residues. The CDR3 DNA sequence: TGTGCCACCAGCAGACGTGGTGGGACAGGGGACGGGAAGAGAGACGAGCAGTACTTC. It yields the protein CATSRRGGTGDGKRDEQYF.